The 23 T cell receptor beta chains presented below share a single source sample, sequenced in a study of CD8+CD57+ T cells in acquired aplastic anemia (dated by TCRdb to 2016 to 2019). The sequencer was an Illumina HiSeq 2000. Genomic DNA was used as template for profiling of TCR beta VDJ combinations and CDR3 sequences. The public reads were run again by TCRdb, first through fastp at Q25 and then through MiXCR, and only productive beta chains were kept. Rows with one shared CDR3 protein collapse into an entry with the most common genes and DNA. Across this sample there are about 180,000 distinct CDR3 sequences, with 35% to 50% seen only once. The ten largest make up approximately 2.9% of the sample. Specimen: sorted CD4+, CD8+, or CD8+CD57+ T cells (not recorded which) from PBMCs. The source is a human donor in good health.

This clonotype occurred many times. This chain joins TRBV20-1 and TRBJ1-3; D not resolved. Per germline, CDR1 DFQATT and CDR2 SNEGSKA (reference sequence). The CDR3 sequence is 14 residues long. V lost 6 bases and J lost 0, with 12 bases in between. The CDR3: CSADSTFSGNTIYF. The CDR3 DNA is TGCAGTGCCGATTCGACATTCTCTGGAAACACCATATATTTT.

This clonotype was observed many times. The genes are TRBV19 and TRBJ2-2; TRBD1 matches at 8 bases. Trimming took 9 bases from V and 2 from J; bases not matched to a gene: 5. CDR3 size: 14 residues. CDR1 and CDR2 (germline): LNHDA, SQIVND (reference sequence). The CDR3 sequence: CASSGQGNTGELFF. As DNA, the CDR3 is TGTGCCAGCAGCGGACAGGGTAACACCGGGGAGCTGTTTTTT.

This clonotype was picked up one time. The rearrangement joins TRBV9 to TRBJ2-1; D is ambiguous. Deletions cut 1 base from V and 8 bases from J, with 4 bases between. Germline V CDR1 and CDR2: SGDLS, YYNGEE. The CDR3 has 11 amino acids. DNA of the CDR3: TGTGCCAGCAGCGTATCCCATGAGCAGTTCTTC. Translated: CASSVSHEQFF.

This chain connects TRBV24-1 to TRBJ2-1; 8 bases line up with TRBD2. The CDR3 sequence is 15 residues long. After removal of 2 bases from V and 8 bases from J, the junction contained 7 bases not matched to a gene. From germline, CDR1 is KGHDR and CDR2 SFDVKD. The CDR3 sequence: CATSDSSGSSDEQFF. The CDR3 DNA sequence: TGTGCCACCAGTGATTCAAGCGGGAGCTCCGATGAGCAGTTCTTC.

This clonotype appeared a few times. The chain carries TRBV10-3 and TRBJ1-3; D not resolved. This CDR3 contains 14 residues. The V end lost 5 bases, the J end lost 0 bases, and 8 bases lay between the germline ends. Germline V gives CDR1 ENHRY, CDR2 SYGVKD. In DNA form, the CDR3 reads TGTGCCATCAGTTGGGCAGGCTCTGGAAACACCATATATTTT. Amino acids: CAISWAGSGNTIYF.

This clonotype was seen only a few times. The rearrangement links TRBV11-2 to TRBJ2-1, with 11 bases that match TRBD2. The J segment lost 2 bases and the V segment lost 4 bases, leaving 4 bases of the junction unmatched. CDR1 SGHAT and CDR2 FQNNGV come from the germline V gene. This CDR3 region has 16 residues. CDR3 in amino acids: CASSSTSGTAYNEQFF. CDR3 coding DNA: TGTGCCAGCAGCTCGACTAGCGGGACTGCCTACAATGAGCAGTTCTTC.

The gene calls are TRBV2 and TRBJ1-5; perhaps TRBD1 as D (6 bases). The CDR3 loop spans 14 amino acids. Deletions cut 10 bases from V and 5 bases from J, with 18 bases between. Germline loops: CDR1 SNHLY, CDR2 FYNNEI. The CDR3 DNA is TGTGCCAACCACGGACAGACAATTTATCAGCCCCAGCATTTT. It translates to CANHGQTIYQPQHF.

Ten or more counts support this clonotype. The chain employs TRBV5-1 and TRBJ2-7; TRBD1 aligns across 8 bases. Germline CDR1 and CDR2: SGHRS and YFSETQ. V shed 1 base, J shed 3 bases, and the junction held 3 bases outside the gene matches. This CDR3 spans 14 amino acids. The chain's CDR3 is CASSLHGQGYEQYF. DNA for the CDR3: TGCGCCAGCAGCTTGCACGGACAGGGCTACGAGCAGTACTTC. The whole variable domain, filled in from reference TRBV5-1 and TRBJ2-7, reads KAGVTQTPRYLIKTRGQQVTLSCSPISGHRSVSWYQQTPGQGLQFLFEYFSETQRNKGNFPGRFSGRQFSNSRSEMNVSTLELGDSALYLCASSLHGQGYEQYFGPGTRLTVT.

The chain has TRBV29-1 and TRBJ2-2, with D unresolved. CDR1 SQVTM and CDR2 ANQGSEA come from the germline V gene. V was cut by 0 bases and J by 7 bases, with 9 bases left in between. This CDR3 has 13 residues. The CDR3 loop is CSVEETIDGELFF. The CDR3 nucleotides read TGCAGCGTTGAAGAGACAATTGACGGGGAGCTGTTTTTT.

A few counts support this clonotype. This chain links TRBV20-1 with TRBJ1-6; no clear D gene. Trimming shortened V by 0 bases and J by 8 bases, and 14 bases separated the two germline ends. CDR1 and CDR2 from the germline V gene are DFQATT and SNEGSKA (reference sequence). There are 15 residues in the CDR3. The DNA of the CDR3 is TGCAGTGCTAGAGATAGTAGCAGGAAAGATTCACCCCTCCACTTT. It specifies CSARDSSRKDSPLHF.

This clonotype was picked up many times. This chain links TRBV11-2 with TRBJ1-2; no reliable D call. This CDR3 spans 13 amino acids. Germline V CDR1 and CDR2: SGHAT, FQNNGV. Trimming took off 1 base at V and 6 bases at J, with 9 bases between the two ends. CDR3 loop: CASSLGPADGYTF. The CDR3 bases are TGTGCCAGCAGCTTAGGACCAGCTGATGGCTACACCTTC.

This rearrangement joins TRBV2 to TRBJ2-3; D gene unclear. Germline CDR1 and CDR2: SNHLY and FYNNEI. Trimming removed 3 bases at V and 3 bases at J, with 10 bases between. The CDR3 contains 14 residues. Here the CDR3 reads CASSDGLITDTQYF. Written as DNA, the CDR3 is TGTGCCAGCAGTGATGGGTTAATTACAGATACGCAGTATTTT.

This clonotype has just a few counts. This rearrangement joins TRBV6-1 to TRBJ1-5; no firm D call. This CDR3 region has 14 residues. V was clipped by 6 bases and J by 2 bases, with 11 bases between them. The germline V gene encodes CDR1 MNHNS and CDR2 SASEGT. In DNA, the CDR3 is TGTGCCAGCAGCCCGACCTTCGGCAATCAGCCCCAGCATTTT. Encoded protein: CASSPTFGNQPQHF.

As concerns this clonotype: No conserved phenylalanine or tryptophan is present at the end of the CDR3, so a read error is the likely explanation. The V call is TRBV9, the J call TRBJ2-2; no definite D call. The germline V gene encodes CDR1 SGDLS and CDR2 YYNGEE. With 6 bases removed from V and 5 bases from J, the gap between germline ends came to 11 bases. The CDR3 has 13 residues. CDR3 DNA sequence: TGTGCCAGCAACCCAGATGTGACCGGGGAGCTGTTTCTT. It translates to CASNPDVTGELFL.

The sample holds many counts of this clonotype. This sequence joins TRBV29-1 and TRBJ1-2, with D hard to call. This CDR3 has 11 residues. V was pared by 6 bases and J by 13 bases, with 18 bases between. Germline V gene sequence: CDR1 SQVTM, CDR2 ANQGSEA. CDR3 protein: CSVPHDGRGTF. The DNA for the CDR3 is TGCAGCGTCCCGCACGACGGCCGGGGCACCTTC.

This clonotype has a handful of counts. The chain recombines TRBV6-4 with TRBJ2-3, with 12 positions matching TRBD2. Germline trimming cut 4 bases from V and 5 bases from J; bases unmatched to any gene: 10. Germline CDR1 is MRHNA and CDR2 is SNTAGT. The CDR3 runs to 17 residues. The CDR3 is CASSASPTSGRGDTQYF. For the CDR3, the DNA is TGTGCCAGCAGTGCCTCCCCGACTAGCGGGAGAGGAGATACGCAGTATTTT.

In the case of this clonotype: A much larger clone lies one base from this, so it may be a read error. This rearrangement joins TRBV5-4 to TRBJ2-7; no definite D call. Per germline, CDR1 SGHNT and CDR2 YYREEE (reference sequence). CDR3 length: 14 residues. The CDR3: CASRRRPDSYERYF. Here the CDR3 DNA reads TGTGCCAGCCGCCGACGACCAGACTCCTACGAGCGGTACTTC.

The rearrangement joins TRBV6-1 to TRBJ1-1; D not certain. Germline V gives CDR1 MNHNS, CDR2 SASEGT. The CDR3 sequence is 14 residues long. Trimming removed 6 bases from V and 4 bases from J, with 15 bases in between. Here the CDR3 DNA reads TGTGCCAGCAGCCCCCCCAGGCAGGCCACTGAAGCTTTCTTT. This gives the protein CASSPPRQATEAFF.

This clonotype was seen ten or more times. The chain couples TRBV20-1 to TRBJ1-6; 8 bases are a match to TRBD1. This CDR3 contains 15 residues. Germline trimming cut 1 base from V and 6 bases from J; bases unmatched to any gene: 5. CDR1 DFQATT and CDR2 SNEGSKA come from the germline V gene (reference sequence). The CDR3 coding sequence is TGCAGTGCTAGAGTCCCGGGACAGGTTAATTCACCCCTCCACTTT. Translation gives CSARVPGQVNSPLHF.

J is TRBJ2-7 and V is TRBV5-1, with D hard to call. Deletions cut 1 base from V and 2 bases from J, with 10 bases between. This CDR3 is 14 amino acids long. Germline V lookup: CDR1 SGHRS, CDR2 YFSETQ. The CDR3 sequence: CASSLIQRTYEQYF. The CDR3 nucleotides read TGCGCCAGCAGCTTGATACAGAGGACCTACGAGCAGTACTTC.

This chain uses TRBV3-1 with TRBJ2-5; no firm D call. The CDR3 runs 16 residues. Between the trimmed V and J ends, which lost 4 bases and 3 bases, there was a span of 18 bases. The germline V gene encodes CDR1 LGHDT and CDR2 YNNKEL (reference sequence). This CDR3 is CASSRRVGLTEETQYF. The CDR3 region has the DNA TGTGCCAGCAGCCGTCGGGTCGGGCTCACCGAAGAGACCCAGTACTTC.

Only one count was recorded for this clonotype. The rearrangement uses TRBV19 and TRBJ1-1; D unresolved. Germline lookup yields CDR1 LNHDA and CDR2 SQIVND (reference sequence). Deletions cut 7 bases from V and 0 bases from J, with 12 bases between. The CDR3 totals 14 residues. CDR3 sequence reads: CASKRESMNTEAFF. In DNA, the CDR3 is TGTGCCAGTAAAAGGGAAAGTATGAACACTGAAGCTTTCTTT.

CDR3 amino acids: CASSVWDSEVGGYTF. The CDR3 DNA sequence: TGTGCCAGCAGTGTCTGGGACAGTGAGGTTGGTGGCTACACCTTC. V is TRBV2 and J is TRBJ1-2; 7 nucleotides match TRBD1. J lost 7 bases, V lost 4 bases, and 12 bases had no gene match. The germline gives CDR1 SNHLY, CDR2 FYNNEI. The CDR3 covers 15 residues.